What follows are 25 T cell receptor beta chains derived from one specimen sequenced in a study of blood T cell repertoires in COVID-19. Sequencing used immunoSEQ multiplex PCR; TCRdb keeps in-frame clones, though not all of them. The table has 55,000 to 75,000 clones, about 81% seen once. The specimen sequenced was peripheral blood. The source of these receptors is a man of 80 years or more with acute or convalescent COVID-19.

This chain uses TRBV4-1 with TRBJ1-4; D uncertain. The germline V and J ends were trimmed by 1 base and 1 base, with 4 bases remaining between them. Germline V CDR1 and CDR2: MGHRA, YSYEKL. The CDR3 loop spans 14 amino acids. CDR3 in amino acids: CASSQGGTNEKLFF. The DNA of the CDR3 is TGCGCCAGCAGCCAAGGAGGAACTAATGAAAAACTGTTTTTT.

The chain uses TRBV7-3 and TRBJ2-1; 11 positions agree with TRBD2. The junction had 10 bases not matched to a gene; V was cut back by 3 bases and J by 3 bases. CDR1 SGHTA and CDR2 FQGTGA come from the germline V gene. The length of the CDR3 is 18 residues. The DNA of the CDR3 is TGTGCCAGCAGCTTTAGCGGGGGGGCCGGTGGCAGCTACAATGAGCAGTTCTTC. It encodes CASSFSGGAGGSYNEQFF.

The V call is TRBV7-3, the J call TRBJ2-1; 7 nucleotides line up with TRBD2. Looked up from germline, CDR1 is SGHTA and CDR2 is FQGTGA. The CDR3 length is 13 residues. V dropped 4 bases and J dropped 5; count of bases not matched to a gene: 2. The CDR3 nucleotides read TGTGCCAGCAGCTCTGGGACTAACAATGAGCAGTTCTTC. Protein product: CASSSGTNNEQFF. Full variable domain (outside the CDR3, taken from reference TRBV7-3 and TRBJ2-1): GAGVSQTPSNKVTEKGKYVELRCDPISGHTALYWYRQSLGQGPEFLIYFQGTGAADDSGLPNDRFFAVRPEGSVSTLKIQRTERGDSAVYLCASSSGTNNEQFFGPGTRLTVL.

This clone came up a few times. This same CDR3 is encoded by further DNA sequences in the sample. The chain's CDR3 is CASSFRDYSTDTQYF. The CDR3 bases are TGTGCCAGCAGCTTCCGGGACTACTCCACAGATACGCAGTATTTT. The chain is built from TRBV5-4 and TRBJ2-3, with 7 bases identical to TRBD2. Losses at the gene ends were 2 bases for V and 2 bases for J; bases not matched to a gene: 5. This CDR3 contains 15 residues. Germline loops: CDR1 SGHNT, CDR2 YYREEE (reference sequence).

The CDR3 DNA sequence: TGCGCCAGCAGCGTGGACGGTAGCAATCAGCCCCAGCATTTT. Amino acid sequence: CASSVDGSNQPQHF. The chain joins TRBV5-1 to TRBJ1-5; no definite D call. The CDR3 loop spans 14 amino acids. V lost 4 bases, J lost 0 bases, and 8 bases lay in between. Germline values: CDR1 SGHRS, CDR2 YFSETQ.

The V call is TRBV7-2, the J call TRBJ2-7; possible D gene TRBD2, 5 bases. V was trimmed by 5 bases and J by 6 bases, leaving 20 bases between them. Looked up from germline, CDR1 is SGHTA and CDR2 is FQGNSA. This CDR3 is built from 15 residues. CDR3 in DNA: TGTGCCAGCAGCCCCCAAGGGTACGGGATCATCGAGCAGTACTTC. Translating it yields CASSPQGYGIIEQYF. Variable domain in full (rest from reference TRBV7-2 and TRBJ2-7): GAGVSQSPSNKVTEKGKDVELRCDPISGHTALYWYRQSLGQGLEFLIYFQGNSAPDKSGLPSDRFSAERTGGSVSTLTIQRTQQEDSAVYLCASSPQGYGIIEQYFGPGTRLTVT.

The chain employs TRBV15 and TRBJ1-5; D is unresolved. Germline V gives CDR1 LNHNV, CDR2 YYDKDF (reference sequence). V was trimmed by 0 bases and J by 7 bases, leaving 4 bases between them. There are 12 residues in the CDR3. The CDR3 here is CATSRDQQPQHF. For the CDR3, the DNA is TGTGCCACCAGCAGAGATCAGCAGCCCCAGCATTTT.

V and J are TRBV7-9 and TRBJ2-1; 13 nucleotides line up with TRBD2. The germline CDR1 and CDR2 sequences are SEHNR and FQNEAQ (reference sequence). The CDR3 runs to 17 residues. The V segment lost 8 bases and the J segment 5 bases; nucleotides outside the gene matches: 12. The CDR3 DNA sequence: TGTGCCAGCCCTGGGCCGGGACTAGCGGGAAGGGACAATGAGCAGTTCTTC. Translation gives CASPGPGLAGRDNEQFF.

The chain is built from TRBV27 and TRBJ2-1; the D is unclear. V was shortened by 6 bases and J by 0 bases, with 12 bases between the two germline ends. This CDR3 spans 15 amino acids. Germline lookup yields CDR1 MNHEY and CDR2 SMNVEV (reference sequence). The CDR3 bases are TGTGCCAGCAGATTGACCTGGAGCTCCTACAATGAGCAGTTCTTC. Its translation is CASRLTWSSYNEQFF.

This chain connects TRBV24-1 to TRBJ2-2, with 9 bases fitting TRBD1. The V and J ends lost 10 bases and 9 bases, in that order; junction bases with no gene match: 8. The CDR3 spans 13 residues. Per germline, CDR1 KGHDR and CDR2 SFDVKD. The CDR3 DNA is TGTGCCACTAAATCCCACAGGGGGCGGGAGCTGTTTTTT. This sequence encodes CATKSHRGRELFF.

The rearrangement links TRBV6-1 to TRBJ2-2; TRBD1 might be the D (5 bases). The CDR3 extends over 15 amino acids. The ends were cut back, 2 bases at V and 6 bases at J, with 13 bases in the middle. Per the germline V gene, CDR1 is MNHNS and CDR2 is SASEGT. CDR3 region: CASSERGLGSGELFF. In DNA, the CDR3 is TGTGCCAGCAGTGAAAGGGGTCTGGGGTCCGGGGAGCTGTTTTTT.

The genes are TRBV6-5 and TRBJ2-1; D may be TRBD2 (6 bases). The CDR3 loop spans 15 amino acids. V dropped 6 bases and J dropped 6 bases, with 18 bases sitting between them. Germline CDR1 is MNHEY and CDR2 is SVGAGI. The CDR3 nucleotides are TGTGCCAGCAGCCAGGAGGGACCTCCTTTCAATGAGCAGTTCTTC. Translating it yields CASSQEGPPFNEQFF.

The gene calls are TRBV2 and TRBJ2-2, with D hard to call. Germline V CDR1 and CDR2: SNHLY, FYNNEI. V was cut by 6 bases and J by 3 bases, with 20 bases left in between. The CDR3 sequence is 17 residues long. The CDR3 region has the DNA TGTGCCAGCAGGGGTCTTTGGCAGGCCGACGACACCGGGGAGCTGTTTTTT. It is translated as CASRGLWQADDTGELFF.

This clone was detected once. The chain employs TRBV12-3 or TRBV12-4 and TRBJ2-7; TRBD1 aligns across 9 bases. The junction had 1 base not matched to a gene; V was cut back by 5 bases and J by 2 bases. The CDR3 has 13 residues. CDR3 sequence: CASSRDRAYEQYF. In DNA, the CDR3 is TGTGCCAGCAGTCGGGACAGGGCCTACGAGCAGTACTTC.

The gene calls are TRBV19 and TRBJ2-1, with 14 bases matching TRBD2. J was trimmed by 3 bases and V by 3 bases; bases with no gene match: 10. CDR3 length equals 19 residues. The germline gives CDR1 LNHDA, CDR2 SQIVND (reference sequence). Here the CDR3 reads CASSIPYGLAGGLYNEQFF. For the CDR3, the DNA is TGTGCCAGTAGTATCCCCTACGGACTAGCGGGGGGCCTCTACAATGAGCAGTTCTTC.

The J gene is TRBJ2-2, the V gene TRBV4-3; 10 positions agree with TRBD2. Germline CDR1 reads LGHNA; CDR2 reads YSLEER. The CDR3 contains 16 residues. The junction had 1 base not matched to a gene; V was cut back by 0 bases and J by 3 bases. CDR3 sequence reads: CASSQDLAGDTGELFF. In nucleotides, the CDR3 is TGCGCCAGCAGCCAAGACCTAGCGGGAGACACCGGGGAGCTGTTTTTT.

This clone appeared once. The rearrangement links TRBV19 to TRBJ1-5; TRBD1 aligns across 11 bases. This CDR3 comprises 15 residues. CDR1 and CDR2 from the germline V gene are LNHDA and SQIVND (reference sequence). After removal of 10 bases from V and 7 bases from J, the junction contained 12 bases not matched to a gene. The CDR3 protein is CATRPGQGEWQPQHF. As DNA, the CDR3 is TGTGCCACCCGTCCGGGACAGGGGGAATGGCAGCCCCAGCATTTT.

The CDR3 bases are TGTGCCACCTCTCAGGGGTATGAGCAGTTCTTC. Its translation: CATSQGYEQFF. The rearrangement uses TRBV15 and TRBJ2-1; D may be TRBD1 (6 bases). Between the trimmed V and J ends, which lost 8 bases and 8 bases, there was a span of 10 bases. The CDR3 has 11 amino acids. The germline CDR1 and CDR2 sequences are LNHNV and YYDKDF (reference sequence).

J is TRBJ2-1 and V is TRBV6-5; TRBD2 agrees at 11 bases. The CDR3 sequence is 14 residues long. With 4 bases clipped from V and 9 bases from J, the junction kept 5 bases outside the gene matches. Germline-derived CDR1 and CDR2 are MNHEY and SVGAGI. CDR3 nucleotides: TGTGCCAGCAGTTTCTTAGCGGGAGGGGGTGAGCAGTTCTTC. Its protein product is CASSFLAGGGEQFF.

V gene TRBV7-9 combines with J gene TRBJ2-1; 10 bases match TRBD1. The CDR3 length is 16 residues. From germline, CDR1 is SEHNR and CDR2 FQNEAQ (reference sequence). Unmatched junction bases numbered 7, after V lost 2 bases and J lost 6 bases. The CDR3 bases are TGTGCCAGCAGCTTAACGGGACAGGGGACAGTCAATGAGCAGTTCTTC. This sequence encodes CASSLTGQGTVNEQFF.

The chain links TRBV7-2 to TRBJ1-2; D call uncertain. The CDR3 is 14 residues long. Germline assignment: CDR1 SGHTA and CDR2 FQGNSA. V lost 5 bases, J lost 0 bases, and 10 bases lay in between. The CDR3 protein is CASSTGEPNYGYTF. For the CDR3, the DNA is TGTGCCAGCAGCACCGGAGAACCTAACTATGGCTACACCTTC.

This clone is deemed medium-sized (0.01 to 0.1%). This chain links TRBV5-1 with TRBJ1-1; tentative D call: TRBD1 (6 bases). The CDR3 extends over 14 amino acids. CDR1 is SGHRS and CDR2 is YFSETQ in the germline V gene. The V and J ends lost 2 bases and 6 bases respectively, with 14 bases between them. CDR3 coding DNA: TGCGCCAGCAGCTTACTCCCGGACAGTCCTGAAGCTTTCTTT. The encoded protein is CASSLLPDSPEAFF. The full variable domain, its missing parts supplied by reference TRBV5-1 and TRBJ1-1, is KAGVTQTPRYLIKTRGQQVTLSCSPISGHRSVSWYQQTPGQGLQFLFEYFSETQRNKGNFPGRFSGRQFSNSRSEMNVSTLELGDSALYLCASSLLPDSPEAFFGQGTRLTVV.

The chain couples TRBV19 to TRBJ2-2; unclear D gene. Germline lookup yields CDR1 LNHDA and CDR2 SQIVND (reference sequence). Trimming left V 4 bases short and J 3 bases short, with 12 bases between. There are 15 residues in the CDR3. In nucleotides, the CDR3 is TGTGCCAGTAGTAAGAGGAAACCGTACACCGGGGAGCTGTTTTTT. It specifies CASSKRKPYTGELFF.

This clone was counted at least ten times. The sample carries other DNA sequences with the same CDR3. V gene TRBV19 combines with J gene TRBJ2-2, with D possibly matching TRBD2 (6 bases). CDR3 length: 16 amino acids. Trimming took 3 bases from V and 0 from J, leaving 11 bases between them. Germline CDR1 and CDR2: LNHDA and SQIVND (reference sequence). The CDR3 spells CASSIGGTANTGELFF. DNA for the CDR3: TGTGCCAGTAGTATCGGCGGGACGGCGAACACCGGGGAGCTGTTTTTT.

The genes are TRBV7-8 and TRBJ1-2; 10 bases map to TRBD1. In germline, CDR1 is SGHVS, CDR2 FQNEAQ. The CDR3 spans 13 residues. V lost 5 bases and J lost 7; bases outside the gene matches: 4. The CDR3 reads CASSLRDRGGYTF. The DNA of the CDR3 is TGTGCCAGCAGCCTACGGGACAGGGGTGGCTACACCTTC.